The rows below give T cell receptor beta chains drawn from one sample of a study of blood T cell repertoires in COVID-19. Produced via immunoSEQ multiplex PCR; TCRdb's table is partial and in-frame only. In the table there are about 180,000 clones, 85% to 90% of which are singletons. The sequenced material came from PBMCs or T cells enriched from blood (not recorded which). The receptors shown here come from a man between 35 and 55 years old who had recovered from COVID-19. The CDR3 runs from the conserved cysteine through the conserved F or W. The order of the fields is CDR3 protein, J gene, V gene, CDR3 length.

CDR3aa: CAWSVNLGAGELFF
j_gene: TRBJ2-2
v_gene: TRBV30
len: 14

CDR3aa: CASSQPQWEDTIYF
j_gene: TRBJ1-3
v_gene: TRBV3-1/TRBV3-2
len: 14

CDR3aa: CASSTQGIYTDTQYF
j_gene: TRBJ2-3
v_gene: TRBV5-1
len: 15

CDR3aa: CASSPGQLSGNTIYF
j_gene: TRBJ1-3
v_gene: TRBV5-1
len: 15

CDR3aa: CASSGADNYGYTF
j_gene: TRBJ1-2
v_gene: TRBV7-2
len: 13

CDR3aa: CAWSPPDRGKSPLHF
j_gene: TRBJ1-6
v_gene: TRBV30
len: 15

CDR3aa: CASSPPTGVRETQYF
j_gene: TRBJ2-5
v_gene: TRBV10-1
len: 15

CDR3aa: CAWSAGQGYGYTF
j_gene: TRBJ1-2
v_gene: TRBV30
len: 13

CDR3aa: CAWVADNYGYTF
j_gene: TRBJ1-2
v_gene: TRBV30
len: 12

CDR3aa: CASSVGGGGLIGSPLHF
j_gene: TRBJ1-6
v_gene: TRBV9
len: 17

CDR3aa: CASSPTVSSTDTQYF
j_gene: TRBJ2-3
v_gene: TRBV5-1
len: 15

CDR3aa: CASRPAQGYTEAFF
j_gene: TRBJ1-1
v_gene: TRBV6-5
len: 14

CDR3aa: CASSQGNWEQFF
j_gene: TRBJ2-1
v_gene: TRBV27
len: 12

CDR3aa: CASSEWGGQGSEAFF
j_gene: TRBJ1-1
v_gene: TRBV25-1
len: 15

CDR3aa: CASSPDSTYEQYF
j_gene: TRBJ2-7
v_gene: TRBV5-1
len: 13

CDR3aa: CASSFRRAGDHNEQFF
j_gene: TRBJ2-1
v_gene: TRBV7-9
len: 16

CDR3aa: CASRLGQTANYGYTF
j_gene: TRBJ1-2
v_gene: TRBV2
len: 15

CDR3aa: CASSQNRGLVKLFF
j_gene: TRBJ1-4
v_gene: TRBV3-1/TRBV3-2
len: 14

CDR3aa: CASSPYLRTMLSYEQYF
j_gene: TRBJ2-7
v_gene: TRBV28
len: 17

CDR3aa: CASSARDLYNEQFF
j_gene: TRBJ2-1
v_gene: TRBV9
len: 14

CDR3aa: CAWSEGATDTQYF
j_gene: TRBJ2-3
v_gene: TRBV30
len: 13

CDR3aa: CASSLREGRETQYF
j_gene: TRBJ2-5
v_gene: TRBV5-1
len: 14

CDR3aa: CASSFAEGGVYGYTF
j_gene: TRBJ1-2
v_gene: TRBV5-1
len: 15

CDR3aa: CASSLGDGYTF
j_gene: TRBJ1-2
v_gene: TRBV11-2
len: 11

CDR3aa: CASSLREYNEQFF
j_gene: TRBJ2-1
v_gene: TRBV7-3
len: 13

CDR3aa: CAISEVKGAEQYF
j_gene: TRBJ2-7
v_gene: TRBV10-3
len: 13

CDR3aa: CASSIDRGHYEQYF
j_gene: TRBJ2-7
v_gene: TRBV19
len: 14

CDR3aa: CASSLDRGNEQFF
j_gene: TRBJ2-1
v_gene: TRBV7-3
len: 13

CDR3aa: CASSLGTGATDTQYF
j_gene: TRBJ2-3
v_gene: TRBV5-8
len: 15

CDR3aa: CASSLAGREEKLFF
j_gene: TRBJ1-4
v_gene: TRBV5-1
len: 14

CDR3aa: CASSSYRDKTYTF
j_gene: TRBJ1-2
v_gene: TRBV7-9
len: 13